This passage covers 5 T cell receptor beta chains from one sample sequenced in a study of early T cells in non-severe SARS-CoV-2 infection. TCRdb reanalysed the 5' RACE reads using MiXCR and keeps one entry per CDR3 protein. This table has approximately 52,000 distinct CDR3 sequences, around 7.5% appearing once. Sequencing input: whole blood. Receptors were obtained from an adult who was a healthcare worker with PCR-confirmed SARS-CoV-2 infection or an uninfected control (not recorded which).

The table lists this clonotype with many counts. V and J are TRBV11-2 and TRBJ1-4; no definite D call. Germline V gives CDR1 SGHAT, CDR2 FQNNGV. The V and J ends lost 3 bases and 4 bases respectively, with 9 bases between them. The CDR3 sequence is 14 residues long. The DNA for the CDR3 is TGTGCCAGCAGCTTCTACGGGGATAATGAAAAACTGTTTTTT. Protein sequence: CASSFYGDNEKLFF.

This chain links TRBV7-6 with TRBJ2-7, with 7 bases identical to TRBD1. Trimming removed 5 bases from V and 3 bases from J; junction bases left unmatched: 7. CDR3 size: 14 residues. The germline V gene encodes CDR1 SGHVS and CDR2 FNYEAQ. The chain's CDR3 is CASSHGQANYEQYF. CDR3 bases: TGTGCCAGCAGCCACGGACAGGCGAACTACGAGCAGTACTTC.

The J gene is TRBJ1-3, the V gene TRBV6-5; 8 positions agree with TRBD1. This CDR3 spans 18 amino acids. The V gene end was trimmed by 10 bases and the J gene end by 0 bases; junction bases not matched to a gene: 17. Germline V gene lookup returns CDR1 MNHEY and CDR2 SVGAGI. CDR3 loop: CATMFRTGKSYSGNTIYF. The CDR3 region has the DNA TGTGCCACCATGTTCAGGACAGGGAAGTCCTACTCTGGAAACACCATATATTTT.

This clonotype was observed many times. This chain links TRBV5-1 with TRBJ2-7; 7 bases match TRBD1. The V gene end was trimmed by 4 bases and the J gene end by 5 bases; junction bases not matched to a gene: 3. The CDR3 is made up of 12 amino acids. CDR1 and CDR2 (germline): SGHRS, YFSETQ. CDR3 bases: TGCGCCAGCAGCCTGACAGGGAACGAGCAGTACTTC. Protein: CASSLTGNEQYF.

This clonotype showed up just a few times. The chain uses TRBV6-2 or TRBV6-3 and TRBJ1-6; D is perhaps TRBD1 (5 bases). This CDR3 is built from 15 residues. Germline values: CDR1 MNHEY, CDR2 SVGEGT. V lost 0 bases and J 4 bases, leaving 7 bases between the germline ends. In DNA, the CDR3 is TGTGCCAGCAGTTACTCAGGGGCTTATAATTCACCCCTCCACTTT. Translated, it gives CASSYSGAYNSPLHF.